This TCR beta chain was identified during a study of blood T cell repertoires in COVID-19. Across the whole study: Researchers got acute and convalescent COVID-19 samples from the United States, Italy and Spain. Sources were T cells, B-cell-depleted T cells, or PBMCs; the material itself was cDNA or gDNA.

The sample holds one count of this clone. The CDR3 is 15 amino acids. V gave up 5 bases and J gave up 4 bases, with 18 bases separating them. Germline V gene data show CDR1 as LGHNT and CDR2 as FRNRAP. In the original workflow: For nucleated cells, counts were estimated from reference gene primer amplification. The method was immunoSEQ multiplex PCR; TCRdb's version includes in-frame clones alone and lacks a portion of them. That table supplies the V and J calls and clone size; D and trimming were determined from the DNA. The sample lists some 130,000 clones, about 90% occurring once. The TCR originated in a woman aged 60-70 years with acute or convalescent COVID-19. The V and J genes are TRBV12-5 and TRBJ2-7; TRBD1 might be the D (7 bases). The sequenced sample consisted of peripheral blood. The CDR3 coding sequence is TGTGCTAGTGGTGCGGGACAGCTATCAATTTACGAGCAGTACGTC. Its translation: CASGAGQLSIYEQYV.